This TCR beta chain was identified in a study of cytomegalovirus exposure and HLA in healthy donors. Germline V gives CDR1 SGDLS, CDR2 YYNGEE. V was shortened by 3 bases and J by 4 bases, with 7 bases between the two germline ends. There are 13 residues in the CDR3. This PCR relied on a set of 60 Vbeta primers and 13 Jbeta primers. Sequencing was performed with immunoSEQ multiplex PCR; in TCRdb, only in-frame clones are kept and a portion is missing. Among about 140,000 clones listed, about four fifths were seen once. This clone was found a few times. What it recognizes is unknown. Overall study findings and caveats: According to reports, the classifier identified cytomegalovirus status with high specificity and sensitivity.

Sequenced material: PBMCs. This sequence was found in a man aged 40-49 years in good health and CMV-seropositive. The chain employs TRBV9 and TRBJ2-2; perhaps TRBD1 as D (5 bases). CDR3 protein: CASSETVTGELFF. Written as DNA, the CDR3 is TGTGCCAGCAGCGAGACAGTCACCGGGGAGCTGTTTTTT.